The sequence of this T cell receptor beta chain was determined in a study of T cells in Graves' hyperthyroidism and ophthalmopathy. From RNA transcripts, TCR beta CDR3 regions were amplified. The HTBI primer set drove a first-round RT-PCR of the TCR CDR3. TCRdb itself ran the multiplex PCR reads through MiXCR, one entry per CDR3 protein. The sample consists of about 570,000 distinct CDR3 sequences, more than 45% of them appearing once. Study observations and caveats: Among clonotypes expanded in thyroid above 0.001, most were also found in blood.

Concerning this clonotype itself: The antigen remains unidentified.

Patients with uncontrolled infections, other autoimmune diseases, pregnancy or lactation were excluded. Looked up from germline, CDR1 is MDHEN and CDR2 is SYDVKM. The CDR3 sequence is 13 residues long. Trimming took 8 bases from V and 11 from J, leaving 19 bases between them. V gene TRBV28 combines with J gene TRBJ1-5, with a tentative D call TRBD1 (5 bases). This sequence was found in an adult woman with Graves' disease, either hyperthyroidism or ophthalmopathy (not recorded which). Sequencing was performed on peripheral blood or thyroid tissue (not recorded which). The CDR3 loop is CASLGTYQETQHF. The CDR3 DNA reads as TGTGCCAGCCTCGGGACTTATCAAGAGACCCAGCATTTT.